This entry lists 18 T cell receptor beta chains sequenced from one sample in a study of CD8 T cells in Susac syndrome. An amount of RNA that ranged from roughly 0.45 to 1 ug was reverse transcribed with random hexamers. TCRdb re-analysed the immunoSEQ multiplex PCR reads in MiXCR, keeping a single row per CDR3 protein. The data hold 160,000 or so distinct CDR3 sequences, with approximately 92% observed a single time. The sequencing input was CD4+ T cells from PBMCs. Receptors were obtained from a human donor in good health.

The chain carries TRBV12-3 or TRBV12-4 and TRBJ2-7; 12 bases match TRBD1. V lost 6 bases and J lost 7; bases outside the gene matches: 7. The CDR3 has 14 amino acids. CDR3 residues: CASRGGQGAGEQYF. In nucleotides, the CDR3 is TGTGCCAGCAGGGGGGGACAGGGGGCGGGGGAGCAGTACTTC.

The chain uses TRBV12-3 or TRBV12-4 and TRBJ1-1, with unresolved D. Trimming took off 2 bases at V and 3 bases at J, with 7 bases between the two ends. This CDR3 is built from 13 residues. The CDR3 nucleotides are TGTGCCAGCAGTTTATTTTCGGACACTGAAGCTTTCTTT. It is translated as CASSLFSDTEAFF.

The gene calls are TRBV3-1 and TRBJ1-6; D gene ambiguous. The CDR3 loop spans 16 amino acids. The germline gives CDR1 LGHDT, CDR2 YNNKEL (reference sequence). Trimming removed 1 base at V and 7 bases at J, with 14 bases between. The CDR3 sequence is CASSQVSVMRNSPLHF. In DNA form, the CDR3 reads TGTGCCAGCAGCCAAGTGTCGGTCATGAGGAATTCACCCCTCCACTTT.

The table lists this clonotype with a count of one. The V and J genes are TRBV5-1 and TRBJ2-5; no reliable D call. CDR3 size: 13 residues. Looked up from germline, CDR1 is SGHRS and CDR2 is YFSETQ. Trimming removed 5 bases from V and 5 bases from J, with 13 bases in between. Written as DNA, the CDR3 is TGCGCCAGCAGAATAGTAGGGCGGGAGACCCAGTACTTC. Protein: CASRIVGRETQYF. The variable domain in full, with the rest retrieved from reference TRBV5-1 and TRBJ2-5, is KAGVTQTPRYLIKTRGQQVTLSCSPISGHRSVSWYQQTPGQGLQFLFEYFSETQRNKGNFPGRFSGRQFSNSRSEMNVSTLELGDSALYLCASRIVGRETQYFGPGTRLLVL.

The CDR3 nucleotides are TGCAGCGTTGCAGAGGGTACGGATACGCAGTATTTT. It is translated as CSVAEGTDTQYF. This chain connects TRBV29-1 to TRBJ2-3; a weak D match, TRBD2 (5 bases). V shed 4 bases and J shed 6 bases, with 11 bases lying between them. Per the germline V gene, CDR1 is SQVTM and CDR2 is ANQGSEA. The CDR3 sequence is 12 residues long.

V gene TRBV7-2 combines with J gene TRBJ1-2; 7 bases line up with TRBD1. V lost 4 bases, J lost 8 bases, and 7 bases stayed unmatched. The CDR3 runs 13 residues. Per the germline V gene, CDR1 is SGHTA and CDR2 is FQGNSA. CDR3 bases: TGTGCCAGCAGCTCCCGGGACAGAAAGGGCTACACCTTC. Amino acids: CASSSRDRKGYTF.

The chain employs TRBV3-1 and TRBJ2-5; TRBD2 matches at 7 bases. Germline CDR1 is LGHDT and CDR2 is YNNKEL (reference sequence). The CDR3 runs to 15 residues. Trimming took 5 bases from V and 4 from J; bases not matched to a gene: 10. CDR3 sequence (DNA): TGTGCCAGCAGCGTAGCGGGTCCCGCTATAGAGACCCAGTACTTC. Amino acid sequence: CASSVAGPAIETQYF.

Notes on this clonotype: Its ends do not fully match the called genes, so a read error is possible. The rearrangement links TRBV19 to TRBJ1-3, with D unresolved. The CDR3 loop spans 14 amino acids. Looked up from germline, CDR1 is LNHDA and CDR2 is SQIVND (reference sequence). DNA of the CDR3: TGTGCCAGTAGTATTATGAGCTCTGAAAACACCATATATTTT. Its protein is CASSIMSSENTIYF.

This chain connects TRBV6-1 to TRBJ2-7, with 7 positions matching TRBD1. Germline CDR1 reads MNHNS; CDR2 reads SASEGT. V lost 4 bases to trimming and J lost 1 base; unmatched junction nucleotides: 4. CDR3 size: 14 residues. The CDR3 loop is CASSAGQQSYEQYF. For the CDR3, the DNA is TGTGCCAGCAGTGCGGGACAGCAATCCTACGAGCAGTACTTC.

The gene calls are TRBV4-1 and TRBJ1-1, with D possibly being TRBD1 (5 bases). Trimming stripped 8 bases from V and 5 bases from J, with 15 bases between. This CDR3 is built from 13 residues. CDR1 is MGHRA and CDR2 is YSYEKL in the germline V gene. The CDR3 DNA follows: TGCGCCAGCGTCAGGGTCGGGGGAACTGAAGCTTTCTTT. As protein: CASVRVGGTEAFF.

The rearrangement joins TRBV23-1 to TRBJ1-6; 8 bases match TRBD1. TRBV23-1 is an ORF; its function is uncertain. The CDR3 contains 20 residues. V trimming: 0 bases; J trimming: 6 bases; junction bases outside the gene matches: 16. DNA for the CDR3: TGCGCCAGCAGTCAATCGAAGGGACAGGAGGGAGGGGTGCGTAATTCACCCCTCCACTTT. It translates to CASSQSKGQEGGVRNSPLHF.

The rearrangement uses TRBV29-1 and TRBJ2-1; a possible D gene is TRBD2 (6 bases). The V end lost 4 bases, the J end lost 0 bases, and 13 bases lay between the germline ends. The CDR3 sequence is 15 residues long. Germline V CDR1 and CDR2: SQVTM, ANQGSEA. The CDR3 DNA reads as TGCAGCGTTGGCGGCGGGGAGAGCTCCTACAATGAGCAGTTCTTC. Amino acids: CSVGGGESSYNEQFF.

The chain uses TRBV23-1 and TRBJ1-3, with D maybe TRBD1 (5 bases). TRBV23-1 is annotated as an ORF whose role is uncertain. The CDR3 spans 19 residues. The V end lost 2 bases, the J end lost 5 bases, and 25 bases lay between the germline ends. DNA of the CDR3: TGCGCCAGCAGTCAACTCCGGGACGGCGTTACTATGTCTAGAAACACCATATATTTT. Its translation: CASSQLRDGVTMSRNTIYF.

V usage is TRBV12-3 or TRBV12-4 and J usage is TRBJ1-1, with no clear D. V was cut by 7 bases and J by 5 bases, with 14 bases left in between. This CDR3 is built from 13 residues. CDR3 sequence reads: CASTIPGRTEAFF. The CDR3 nucleotides read TGTGCCAGCACCATCCCTGGGAGGACTGAAGCTTTCTTT.

The V call is TRBV27, the J call TRBJ1-3; perhaps TRBD1 as D (5 bases). From germline, CDR1 is MNHEY and CDR2 SMNVEV (reference sequence). The CDR3 has 12 residues. The V end lost 4 bases, the J end lost 8 bases, and 9 bases lay between the germline ends. The DNA for the CDR3 is TGTGCCAGCAGTTCTCAGGGAGACACCATATATTTT. Translating gives CASSSQGDTIYF.

The chain uses TRBV3-1 and TRBJ1-4; D gene uncertain. The CDR3 sequence is 13 residues long. Germline V lookup: CDR1 LGHDT, CDR2 YNNKEL (reference sequence). Trimming left V 1 base short and J 6 bases short, with 6 bases between. The CDR3 sequence: CASSQGMDEKLFF. In DNA form, the CDR3 reads TGTGCCAGCAGCCAAGGGATGGATGAAAAACTGTTTTTT.

This chain links TRBV6-5 with TRBJ1-6, with D maybe TRBD1 (5 bases). V lost 2 bases and J lost 10, with 15 bases in between. Germline V lookup: CDR1 MNHEY, CDR2 SVGAGI. The CDR3 has 15 amino acids. The CDR3 DNA sequence: TGTGCCAGCAGTTACAATCAGGGCAAAAGATCACCCCTCCACTTT. Translation: CASSYNQGKRSPLHF.

In DNA, the CDR3 is TGTGCCAGCAGCTTTGGCTACCTCACAGATACGCAGTATTTT. Its translation: CASSFGYLTDTQYF. The chain has TRBV5-6 and TRBJ2-3; unclear D gene. This CDR3 spans 14 amino acids. V lost 2 bases to trimming and J lost 2 bases, with 9 bases between them. In germline, CDR1 is SGHDT, CDR2 YYEEEE. The complete variable domain, with remaining parts taken from reference TRBV5-6 and TRBJ2-3, reads DAGVTQSPTHLIKTRGQQVTLRCSPKSGHDTVSWYQQALGQGPQFIFQYYEEEERQRGNFPDRFSGHQFPNYSSELNVNALLLGDSALYLCASSFGYLTDTQYFGPGTRLTVL.